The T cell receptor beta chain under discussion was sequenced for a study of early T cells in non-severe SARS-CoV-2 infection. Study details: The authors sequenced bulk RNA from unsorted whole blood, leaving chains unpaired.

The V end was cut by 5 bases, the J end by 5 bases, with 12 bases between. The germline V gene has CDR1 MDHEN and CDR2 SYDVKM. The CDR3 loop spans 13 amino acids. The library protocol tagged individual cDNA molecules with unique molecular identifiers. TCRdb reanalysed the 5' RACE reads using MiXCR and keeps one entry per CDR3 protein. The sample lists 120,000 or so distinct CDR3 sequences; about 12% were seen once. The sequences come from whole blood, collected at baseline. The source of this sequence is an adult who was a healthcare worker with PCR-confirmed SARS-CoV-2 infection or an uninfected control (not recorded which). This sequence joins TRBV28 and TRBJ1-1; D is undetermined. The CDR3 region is CASSREDSTEAFF. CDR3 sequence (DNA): TGTGCCAGCAGTCGGGAAGATTCGACTGAAGCTTTCTTT. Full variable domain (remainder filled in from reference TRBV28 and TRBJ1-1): DVKVTQSSRYLVKRTGEKVFLECVQDMDHENMFWYRQDPGLGLRLIYFSYDVKMKEKGDIPEGYSVSREKKERFSLILESASTNQTSMYLCASSREDSTEAFFGQGTRLTVV.